These 17 T cell receptor beta chains were all obtained from the same sample, sequenced in a study of blood T cell repertoires in COVID-19. The data were produced by immunoSEQ multiplex PCR, yet TCRdb's version contains in-frame clones alone and is incomplete. The table shows 200,000 to 250,000 clones, with roughly 84% occurring only once. Sequencing was carried out using peripheral blood. The receptor source for this set is an elderly woman with active or convalescent COVID-19.

J is TRBJ1-2 and V is TRBV7-8; D gene unclear. V was cut by 2 bases and J by 0 bases, with 7 bases left in between. Germline CDR1 reads SGHVS; CDR2 reads FQNEAQ. This CDR3 spans 14 amino acids. DNA for the CDR3: TGTGCCAGCAGCTTACCCCAGGCTAACTATGGCTACACCTTC. Translating it yields CASSLPQANYGYTF.

This clone was recorded once. This chain joins TRBV7-8 and TRBJ1-1; D remains unclear. The length of the CDR3 is 12 residues. Between the trimmed V and J ends, which lost 4 bases and 7 bases, there was a span of 10 bases. Germline lookup yields CDR1 SGHVS and CDR2 FQNEAQ. The CDR3 loop reads CASSSGRGEAFF. CDR3 nucleotide sequence: TGTGCCAGCAGCTCAGGACGGGGTGAAGCTTTCTTT.

CDR3 protein: CASSWGHRGRGSNQPQHF. The DNA of the CDR3 is TGTGCCAGCAGTTGGGGCCACAGGGGGCGGGGGAGCAATCAGCCCCAGCATTTT. The chain has TRBV28 and TRBJ1-5; 9 bases fit TRBD1. J gave up 1 base and V 4 bases, and 11 bases lay outside the gene matches. Germline-derived CDR1 and CDR2 are MDHEN and SYDVKM. The CDR3 covers 18 residues.

A single count supports this clone. V gene TRBV6-5 combines with J gene TRBJ1-6; 7 positions agree with TRBD1. The CDR3 is made up of 15 amino acids. Losses at the gene ends were 6 bases for V and 10 bases for J; bases not matched to a gene: 12. The germline CDR1 and CDR2 sequences are MNHEY and SVGAGI. CDR3 in amino acids: CASRNPTGTVSPLHF. In nucleotides, the CDR3 is TGTGCCAGCAGAAACCCGACAGGGACGGTCTCACCCCTCCACTTT.

This clone was seen once. The chain combines TRBV6-5 with TRBJ2-3, with a tentative D call TRBD1 (5 bases). CDR1 is MNHEY, CDR2 SVGAGI, per germline. V lost 5 bases to trimming and J lost 0 bases, with 9 bases between them. CDR3 length equals 14 residues. The CDR3 DNA follows: TGTGCCAGCAGTACCACAGGAAGCACAGATACGCAGTATTTT. Amino acids: CASSTTGSTDTQYF.

The chain couples TRBV7-2 to TRBJ1-5; D call uncertain. With 4 bases removed from V and 6 bases from J, the gap between germline ends came to 7 bases. Germline lookup yields CDR1 SGHTA and CDR2 FQGNSA. This CDR3 contains 12 residues. CDR3: CASSYSGQPQHF. CDR3 coding DNA: TGTGCCAGCAGCTATTCAGGTCAGCCCCAGCATTTT.

This clone was seen just once. The V and J genes are TRBV19 and TRBJ2-7; 8 nucleotides line up with TRBD1. Looked up from germline, CDR1 is LNHDA and CDR2 is SQIVND (reference sequence). Losses at the gene ends were 0 bases for V and 1 base for J; bases not matched to a gene: 2. This CDR3 has 15 amino acids. The CDR3 DNA follows: TGTGCCAGTAGTATAGACAGGGGGCCGTCCTACGAGCAGTACTTC. This sequence encodes CASSIDRGPSYEQYF.

This clone was counted between two and nine times. The chain joins TRBV27 to TRBJ2-1, with a tentative D call TRBD2 (5 bases). Germline CDR1 and CDR2: MNHEY and SMNVEV (reference sequence). This CDR3 contains 12 residues. With 5 bases removed from V and 9 bases from J, the gap between germline ends came to 11 bases. The CDR3 loop reads CASSTDWGEQFF. CDR3 nucleotide sequence: TGTGCCAGCAGTACGGACTGGGGTGAGCAGTTCTTC.

The chain is built from TRBV30 and TRBJ1-1, with D tentatively TRBD1 (5 bases). The CDR3 has 12 residues. The V gene's germline CDR1 is GTSNPN and CDR2 SVGIG (reference sequence). V was cut by 2 bases and J by 13 bases, with 17 bases left in between. CDR3 residues: CAWSPLTPGVFF. For the CDR3, the DNA is TGTGCCTGGAGTCCACTGACCCCGGGGGTTTTCTTT.

This clone has more than one count but fewer than ten. The chain uses TRBV6-5 and TRBJ1-1; D gene ambiguous. Trimming removed 6 bases from V and 4 bases from J, with 12 bases in between. The CDR3 runs to 13 residues. CDR1 and CDR2 (germline): MNHEY, SVGAGI. CDR3 loop: CASRAWEGTEAFF. The DNA for the CDR3 is TGTGCCAGCAGGGCCTGGGAGGGCACTGAAGCTTTCTTT.

This clone is a singleton in its sample. The rearrangement joins TRBV29-1 to TRBJ1-2, with 7 bases lining up with TRBD1. Germline assignment: CDR1 SQVTM and CDR2 ANQGSEA. This CDR3 region has 13 residues. V shed 4 bases, J shed 6 bases, and the junction held 8 bases outside the gene matches. CDR3 nucleotides: TGCAGCGTTGCCCAGGGGGAAAGGAATGGCTACACCTTC. It yields the protein CSVAQGERNGYTF.

The rearrangement joins TRBV14 to TRBJ2-1, with TRBD2 matching 9 bases. Germline V gene data show CDR1 as SGHDN and CDR2 as FVKESK. Losses at the gene ends were 4 bases for V and 0 bases for J; bases not matched to a gene: 13. The CDR3 runs to 19 residues. The CDR3 nucleotides are TGTGCCAGCAGCCGATTAGATTCCCTTAGCGGGAGCTCCTACAATGAGCAGTTCTTC. It specifies CASSRLDSLSGSSYNEQFF. The whole variable domain, remainder taken from reference TRBV14 and TRBJ2-1, is EAGVTQFPSHSVIEKGQTVTLRCDPISGHDNLYWYRRVMGKEIKFLLHFVKESKQDESGMPNNRFLAERTGGTYSTLKVQPAELEDSGVYFCASSRLDSLSGSSYNEQFFGPGTRLTVL.

The rearrangement uses TRBV7-2 and TRBJ1-2; D remains unclear. Trimming stripped 4 bases from V and 8 bases from J, with 17 bases between. The CDR3 spans 14 residues. Germline V gene lookup returns CDR1 SGHTA and CDR2 FQGNSA. CDR3 coding DNA: TGTGCCAGCAGCTCAGGAAACGGGGTCTGGGGCTACACCTTC. As protein: CASSSGNGVWGYTF.

This clone has a single count. The gene calls are TRBV10-3 and TRBJ1-6; possible D gene TRBD1, 5 bases. Germline V gene lookup returns CDR1 ENHRY and CDR2 SYGVKD. The V and J ends lost 1 base and 7 bases respectively, with 8 bases between them. CDR3 length: 14 amino acids. The CDR3 region is CAISELAGNSPLHF. CDR3 DNA sequence: TGTGCCATCAGTGAGTTGGCAGGGAATTCACCCCTCCACTTT.

This clone showed up just a few times. This rearrangement joins TRBV12-3 or TRBV12-4 to TRBJ2-7, with 7 bases identical to TRBD2. The J segment lost 5 bases and the V segment lost 10 bases, leaving 11 bases of the junction unmatched. The CDR3 is 13 amino acids. The CDR3 here is CATLGGRGNEQYF. CDR3 bases: TGTGCCACCTTGGGCGGGAGAGGCAACGAGCAGTACTTC.

The chain combines TRBV29-1 with TRBJ2-3, with 8 positions matching TRBD1. The CDR3 totals 11 residues. In germline, CDR1 is SQVTM, CDR2 ANQGSEA. The junction had 2 bases not matched to a gene; V was cut back by 6 bases and J by 6 bases. CDR3 DNA: TGCAGCGTGGACAGGGCTGATACGCAGTATTTT. Translation: CSVDRADTQYF.

CDR3 nucleotides: TGCGCCAGCATTAGAGTCGTGGGCACAGATACGCAGTATTTT. Protein product: CASIRVVGTDTQYF. J is TRBJ2-3 and V is TRBV10-2; D unresolved. Germline V CDR1 and CDR2: WSHSY, SAAADI. V gave up 7 bases and J gave up 1 base, with 12 bases separating them. The CDR3 runs 14 residues.